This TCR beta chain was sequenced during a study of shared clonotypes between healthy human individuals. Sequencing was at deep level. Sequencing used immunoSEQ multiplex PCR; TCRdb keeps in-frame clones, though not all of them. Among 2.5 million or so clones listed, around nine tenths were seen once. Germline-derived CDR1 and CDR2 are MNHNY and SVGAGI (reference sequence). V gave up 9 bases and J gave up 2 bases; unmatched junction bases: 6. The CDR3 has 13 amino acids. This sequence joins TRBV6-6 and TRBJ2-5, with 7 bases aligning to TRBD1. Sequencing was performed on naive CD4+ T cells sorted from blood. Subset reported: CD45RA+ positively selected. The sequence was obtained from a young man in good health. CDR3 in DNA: TGTGCCAGTCGGGACAGCACGCAAGAGACCCAGTACTTC. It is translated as CASRDSTQETQYF.